This TCR beta chain originates from a study of shared clonotypes between healthy human individuals (dated by TCRdb to the early 2020s). In the study overall: A few men and two women, aged 18 to 49 years, made up the cohort. To estimate repertoire size and how much clonotype sharing occurs between individuals, the study deeply sequenced the blood TCR repertoires of roughly 5 healthy adults. To increase sequencing depth and limit assay-specific biases, TCR repertoire library preparation and sequencing were carried out by different laboratories using diverse techniques. Per donor, leukapheresis produced somewhere between about 0.8 and 9.5 billion PBMCs. Per donor, three plates each were used for CD4 naive and CD4 memory, two for CD8 naive, and one for CD8 memory. Study-wide conclusions, independent of this receptor: Sampling was restricted to blood, and TCR repertoires in tissue are likely to differ from TCR repertoires in blood. Based on pairwise subsampling, the degree of clonotype sharing among donors was expected to be affected by sequencing depth. Higher generation probabilities were observed for clonotypes shared by all four sorted-subset donors than for non-shared clonotypes. Rarefaction of sorted-subset datasets indicated incomplete sequencing despite the large sequencing depth. When four donors were compared, the shared fraction of clonotypes was around 4.6% for naive CD4, roughly 3.4% for naive CD8, 2.3% for memory CD4, and 0.35% to 0.5% for memory CD8. Naive subsets generally had larger estimated clonotype richness than memory subsets did. The small number of donors limited the genetic and exposure-history diversity represented.

The CDR3 sequence holds 13 residues, the cysteine and phenylalanine included. Only CDR3 DNA is held: 39 bases, read in frame from base 1. Trimming takes 5 bases from V and 2 bases from J, and the germline ends sit 6 bases apart. The germline V gene sets CDR1 to WSHSY and CDR2 to SAAADI. The donors were healthy, HIV-negative adults who had no recently reported acute infections or vaccinations. Only Caucasian adults living in Nashville, Tennessee, USA were represented among the donors. Magnetic negative selection was used to enrich CD4+ T cells, after which naive cells were positively selected on CD45RA and the negative fraction became the memory subset. Blood was collected by leukapheresis, and PBMCs were isolated by Ficoll-Histopaque density gradient centrifugation and then cryopreserved in liquid nitrogen vapor phase. Analytical flow cytometry was used to check the purity and quantity of every magnetically sorted T cell population. Genomic DNA was isolated from each sorted fraction and quantified by UV absorbance on a Nanodrop 2000c.

About this clone itself: What this receptor recognizes is not known. It has no much larger one-base neighbor in the sample; base qualities were not kept.

TCR CDR3 regions were amplified from genomic DNA by multiplex PCR using the deep immunoSEQ assay. For each cell subset, the extracted genomic DNA was distributed evenly across all wells of several immunoSEQ 96-well plates, and each plate served as one replicate. Each replicate PCR for sorted subsets received around 0.2 ug genomic DNA, equal to roughly 29,000 T cell genomes. Purified libraries were measured with a Qubit 3.0 fluorometer, size-checked on a Bioanalyzer 2100, and measured again with the KAPA Library Quantification kit. A separate single-read 150-cycle Illumina NextSeq 550 flow cell was used to sequence each immunoSEQ 96-well plate. Per the authors' processing: Because the immunoSEQ output held only junctional sequences and lacked quality scores, the filtering could not match the filtering applied to full-length reads. Sequences were annotated with PyIR, a Python wrapper for IgBLAST v1.9, using IMGT germline references to assign V/J genes and CDR3. Reads were filtered out if the reads had weak V/J assignments (E-value above 1e-6), no CDR3, stop codons, out-of-frame junctions, or ambiguous translated residues. V3J clonotypes were defined as sequences sharing the same inferred V gene, J gene, and CDR3 amino acid sequence. Percentage overlap between repertoires was computed as shared unique clonotypes divided by the size of the smaller repertoire. RTK rarefaction, the Chao1 estimator, and Recon v2.1 estimates of unobserved clonotypes were used to assess repertoire richness. For all TCRbeta clonotypes obtained by the gDNA method from a few donors, generation probabilities were computed with OLGA. The clones in this table, taken by TCRdb from immuneACCESS, are in-frame only. Not every clone is retained; where verified, under half of the shortfall comes from an unresolved V gene, and the cause of the rest is unknown. V, J and clone size are those of that table, while D and trimming were read from the DNA. Here the sample has some 2 million clones; roughly 94% occur a single time. The ten biggest clones cover around 0.13% of the sample.

Sample: naive CD4+ T cells sorted from blood. The cell subset or site label of this sample denotes: CD45RA+ positively selected. The V and J segments used are TRBV10-2 and TRBJ2-2; the D gene identity is not certain. The origin of this receptor is a man younger than 35 in good health. The CDR3 here reads CASSQANTGELFF. The DNA reads as follows: TGCGCCAGCAGTCAGGCTAACACCGGGGAGCTGTTTTTT.